Following are 4 T cell receptor beta chains from one sample sequenced in a study of blood T cell repertoires in COVID-19. Profiling relied on immunoSEQ multiplex PCR, and the TCRdb table lists in-frame clones only, not all of them. The sample lists 250,000 to 350,000 clones, roughly 90% occurring once. The sample was PBMCs or T cells enriched from blood (not recorded which). The receptors were sampled from a woman aged 25 to 39 who had recovered from COVID-19.

J is TRBJ2-5 and V is TRBV7-6; no firm D call. Germline lookup yields CDR1 SGHVS and CDR2 FNYEAQ. With 5 bases removed from V and 3 bases from J, the gap between germline ends came to 10 bases. The CDR3 sequence is 13 residues long. The CDR3 DNA follows: TGTGCCAGCAGCCAAGACTTGGAAGAGACCCAGTACTTC. Translating it yields CASSQDLEETQYF.

This clone was counted only a few times. V usage is TRBV5-1 and J usage is TRBJ2-2, with D possibly matching TRBD2 (6 bases). Per the germline V gene, CDR1 is SGHRS and CDR2 is YFSETQ. Trimming shortened V by 2 bases and J by 3 bases, and 17 bases separated the two germline ends. The length of the CDR3 is 17 residues. The CDR3 protein is CASSLAPGTGDTGELFF. The DNA of the CDR3 is TGCGCCAGCAGCTTAGCCCCCGGGACTGGCGACACCGGGGAGCTGTTTTTT.

The chain joins TRBV10-3 to TRBJ1-1; D perhaps matches TRBD1 (6 bases). The V end lost 2 bases, the J end lost 4 bases, and 11 bases lay between the germline ends. The CDR3 has 14 amino acids. CDR1 is ENHRY, CDR2 SYGVKD, per germline. The DNA for the CDR3 is TGTGCCATCAGTGAGACAGGGTCGAGCACTGAAGCTTTCTTT. Translation gives CAISETGSSTEAFF.

With regard to this clone: This CDR3 is also generated by other DNA sequences in the sample. The rearrangement uses TRBV7-2 and TRBJ1-5; the match to TRBD1 covers 9 bases. V lost 5 bases to trimming and J lost 2 bases; unmatched junction nucleotides: 7. CDR3 length equals 16 residues. Germline lookup yields CDR1 SGHTA and CDR2 FQGNSA. CDR3 in amino acids: CASSLTGGTGNQPQHF. CDR3 coding DNA: TGTGCCAGCAGCCTCACAGGGGGCACAGGCAATCAGCCCCAGCATTTT.